The 30 T cell receptor beta chains in this list originate from one sample, sequenced in a study of blood T cell repertoires in COVID-19. Produced via immunoSEQ multiplex PCR; TCRdb's table is partial and in-frame only. This table holds 120,000 or so clones, around nine tenths found once. Source material: peripheral blood. The receptor source for this set is a man in his 60s with COVID-19, enrolled during active disease.

The rearrangement links TRBV11-2 to TRBJ1-5; 8 nucleotides line up with TRBD1. Germline CDR1 and CDR2: SGHAT and FQNNGV. V lost 4 bases, J lost 6 bases, and 2 bases stayed unmatched. The length of the CDR3 is 13 residues. The DNA for the CDR3 is TGTGCCAGCAGCTCTGACAGGGGTCAGCCCCAGCATTTT. Translated: CASSSDRGQPQHF.

This chain links TRBV9 with TRBJ1-1, with a tentative D call TRBD1 (5 bases). Germline assignment: CDR1 SGDLS and CDR2 YYNGEE. Between the trimmed V and J ends, which lost 4 bases and 2 bases, there was a span of 12 bases. This CDR3 is built from 14 residues. The CDR3 DNA reads as TGTGCCAGCAGCAAAGGGGATCTTAACACTGAAGCTTTCTTT. Its protein is CASSKGDLNTEAFF.

The chain carries TRBV19 and TRBJ2-1; 9 bases align to TRBD2. Trimming at V came to 6 bases and at J to 5 bases, leaving 8 bases not matched to a gene. This CDR3 is built from 15 residues. CDR1 and CDR2 (germline): LNHDA, SQIVND (reference sequence). The chain's CDR3 is CASSPSGLANNEQFF. DNA for the CDR3: TGTGCCAGTAGCCCCTCGGGACTAGCTAACAATGAGCAGTTCTTC.

This clone was recorded only once. The chain employs TRBV7-2 and TRBJ2-7; 10 nucleotides align to TRBD2. Germline V CDR1 and CDR2: SGHTA, FQGNSA. CDR3 length: 14 residues. Trimming removed 5 bases from V and 2 bases from J; junction bases left unmatched: 3. This CDR3 is CASSPSGSTYEQYF. CDR3 sequence (DNA): TGTGCCAGCAGCCCTAGCGGGAGTACCTACGAGCAGTACTTC. The full variable domain, in which reference TRBV7-2 and TRBJ2-7 provide the parts outside the CDR3, is GAGVSQSPSNKVTEKGKDVELRCDPISGHTALYWYRQSLGQGLEFLIYFQGNSAPDKSGLPSDRFSAERTGGSVSTLTIQRTQQEDSAVYLCASSPSGSTYEQYFGPGTRLTVT.

The V call is TRBV10-3, the J call TRBJ2-7; D possibly corresponds to TRBD1 (7 bases). CDR1 is ENHRY, CDR2 SYGVKD, per germline. V was cut by 8 bases and J by 2 bases, with 16 bases left in between. The CDR3 is made up of 14 amino acids. The CDR3 nucleotides read TGTGCCATCGGACAGGCTAGCGAGACCTACGAGCAGTACTTC. Translating it yields CAIGQASETYEQYF.

This clone was seen a few times. The chain recombines TRBV15 with TRBJ2-7; 9 nucleotides agree with TRBD1. This CDR3 contains 16 residues. Trimming cost V 0 bases and J 2 bases; bases outside gene matches: 5. In germline, CDR1 is LNHNV, CDR2 YYDKDF (reference sequence). The CDR3 coding sequence is TGTGCCACCAGCAGAGATCGAGGGACAGGGACCTACGAGCAGTACTTC. Its protein product is CATSRDRGTGTYEQYF.

The chain recombines TRBV4-2 with TRBJ2-2; possible D gene TRBD2, 6 bases. Trimming took off 2 bases at V and 0 bases at J, with 13 bases between the two ends. Germline lookup yields CDR1 LGHNA and CDR2 YNFKEQ. The CDR3 loop spans 17 amino acids. The DNA of the CDR3 is TGTGCCAGCAGCCAACCTGGCCTAGCGACGAACACCGGGGAGCTGTTTTTT. This encodes CASSQPGLATNTGELFF.

The V and J genes are TRBV18 and TRBJ1-6; no reliable D call. The CDR3 is 13 amino acids. Germline V gene lookup returns CDR1 KGHSH and CDR2 LQKENI. The V end was cut by 4 bases, the J end by 8 bases, with 9 bases between. The CDR3 here is CASSRGYDSPLHF. CDR3 in DNA: TGTGCCAGCTCACGCGGGTATGATTCACCCCTCCACTTT.

This clone was seen once. V gene TRBV5-1 combines with J gene TRBJ1-5; 7 bases line up with TRBD1. The trim removed 0 bases at V and 4 bases at J, leaving 4 bases unmatched. This CDR3 is 15 amino acids long. CDR1 is SGHRS, CDR2 YFSETQ, per germline. The CDR3, as DNA: TGCGCCAGCAGCTTGGAGGGGACAGCGAATCAGCCCCAGCATTTT. Protein: CASSLEGTANQPQHF.

This clone appeared a single time. V usage is TRBV3-1 (or the pseudogene TRBV3-2) and J usage is TRBJ2-2; possible D gene TRBD1, 6 bases. Germline values: CDR1 LGHDT, CDR2 YNNKEL (reference sequence). V shed 4 bases and J shed 5 bases, with 11 bases lying between them. This CDR3 spans 14 amino acids. The DNA for the CDR3 is TGTGCCAGCAGCCCGGGACATGCGACCGGGGAGCTGTTTTTT. This translates into CASSPGHATGELFF.

The genes are TRBV11-2 and TRBJ1-4; D unresolved. Germline V gene lookup returns CDR1 SGHAT and CDR2 FQNNGV. Trimming took off 2 bases at V and 8 bases at J, with 21 bases between the two ends. The length of the CDR3 is 17 residues. CDR3 residues: CASSLSSVEREDEKLFF. DNA for the CDR3: TGTGCCAGCAGCTTATCGTCCGTGGAGAGGGAAGACGAAAAACTGTTTTTT.

The V call is TRBV5-8, the J call TRBJ2-1, with unresolved D. In germline, CDR1 is SGHTS, CDR2 YDEGEE. CDR3 length equals 12 residues. V lost 0 bases, J lost 7 bases, and 5 bases lay in between. The CDR3 region has the DNA TGTGCCAGCAGCTTGGCGGTGAATGAGCAGTTCTTC. Its protein is CASSLAVNEQFF.

This clone was picked up a small number of times. The V and J genes are TRBV30 and TRBJ1-4, with 8 bases aligning to TRBD1. Germline assignment: CDR1 GTSNPN and CDR2 SVGIG (reference sequence). With V trimmed by 6 bases and J by 8 bases, 14 bases remained unmatched. The CDR3 consists of 15 residues. DNA for the CDR3: TGTGCCTGCCCCCTCCCGACAGGGGCGGACGAAAAACTGTTTTTT. Its translation is CACPLPTGADEKLFF.

The chain combines TRBV18 with TRBJ1-2; a weak D match, TRBD1 (5 bases). The CDR3 has 12 residues. Germline V CDR1 and CDR2: KGHSH, LQKENI. Trimming left V 4 bases short and J 14 bases short, with 17 bases between. This chain's CDR3 is CASSLSSGLGTF. The DNA for the CDR3 is TGTGCCAGCTCACTATCGTCAGGGCTGGGTACCTTC.

The V gene is TRBV5-6, the J gene TRBJ1-2, with 9 nucleotides matching TRBD1. CDR1 SGHDT and CDR2 YYEEEE come from the germline V gene. J was trimmed by 6 bases and V by 1 base; bases with no gene match: 4. This CDR3 region has 14 residues. The CDR3 is CASSLIGTGHGYTF. The CDR3 bases are TGTGCCAGCAGCTTGATTGGGACAGGGCATGGCTACACCTTC.

The chain has TRBV7-2 and TRBJ1-2; the D is unclear. This CDR3 has 15 residues. Per germline, CDR1 SGHTA and CDR2 FQGNSA. V lost 2 bases to trimming and J lost 3 bases, with 13 bases between them. CDR3 in DNA: TGTGCCAGCAGCTTAATGTCGACGGGAGACTATGGCTACACCTTC. It is translated as CASSLMSTGDYGYTF.

This chain uses TRBV11-1 with TRBJ1-1; no reliable D call. CDR3 length equals 16 residues. Germline CDR1 and CDR2: SGHAT and FQDESV (reference sequence). The V end lost 3 bases, the J end lost 4 bases, and 18 bases lay between the germline ends. CDR3 loop: CASSFGLRRVGTEAFF. The CDR3 DNA follows: TGTGCCAGCAGCTTTGGCCTCCGCCGGGTTGGCACTGAAGCTTTCTTT.

The chain joins TRBV11-2 to TRBJ1-3; D is perhaps TRBD1 (5 bases). Trimming cost V 0 bases and J 5 bases, with 5 bases left between them. CDR3 length equals 13 residues. The germline gives CDR1 SGHAT, CDR2 FQNNGV. The CDR3, as DNA: TGTGCCAGCAGCTTAGAGGACAGAAACACCATATATTTT. This encodes CASSLEDRNTIYF.

The rearrangement uses TRBV12-3 or TRBV12-4 and TRBJ2-3, with 8 bases aligning to TRBD2. The CDR3 extends over 13 amino acids. V lost 6 bases and J lost 4; bases outside the gene matches: 3. CDR3 sequence reads: CASSQREPDTQYF. DNA for the CDR3: TGTGCCAGCAGCCAGCGGGAGCCAGATACGCAGTATTTT.

J is TRBJ2-1 and V is TRBV6-5; 8 bases line up with TRBD1. V was clipped by 4 bases and J by 2 bases; unmatched bases: 7. CDR1 is MNHEY, CDR2 SVGAGI, per germline. This CDR3 has 16 residues. The chain's CDR3 is CASSLAGTGPYNEQFF. The CDR3 DNA reads TGTGCCAGCAGTTTAGCCGGGACAGGTCCCTACAATGAGCAGTTCTTC.

The V gene is TRBV15, the J gene TRBJ1-2; D not certain. CDR3 length: 16 amino acids. The germline V gene encodes CDR1 LNHNV and CDR2 YYDKDF (reference sequence). The V gene lost 1 base and the J gene lost 2 bases, with 14 bases spanning the gap. The CDR3 coding sequence is TGTGCCACCAGCAGAGTTTCCACCGGGTACAACTATGGCTACACCTTC. It yields the protein CATSRVSTGYNYGYTF.

This clone has only one observation. The CDR3 sequence is CASSLKAGAGPLHF. DNA for the CDR3: TGTGCCAGCAGTTTAAAGGCAGGGGCGGGCCCCCTCCACTTT. The chain has TRBV27 and TRBJ1-6; a possible D gene is TRBD1 (6 bases). There are 14 residues in the CDR3. Between the trimmed V and J ends, which lost 2 bases and 13 bases, there was a span of 15 bases. In germline, CDR1 is MNHEY, CDR2 SMNVEV (reference sequence).

The V call is TRBV5-1, the J call TRBJ1-1, with a weak D call TRBD1 (6 bases). V was shortened by 1 base and J by 2 bases, with 12 bases between the two germline ends. The CDR3 contains 15 residues. CDR1 is SGHRS, CDR2 YFSETQ, per germline. The CDR3 DNA reads TGCGCCAGCAGCTTGACCTGGACAGAAAACACTGAAGCTTTCTTT. This gives the protein CASSLTWTENTEAFF.

The J gene is TRBJ2-1, the V gene TRBV4-1; D is undetermined. The V end was cut by 0 bases, the J end by 4 bases, with 10 bases between. This CDR3 spans 15 amino acids. Germline values: CDR1 MGHRA, CDR2 YSYEKL. The CDR3 DNA sequence: TGCGCCAGCAGCCAAGATCTGGCGGTGTACAATGAGCAGTTCTTC. Translated, it gives CASSQDLAVYNEQFF.

Points on this clone: Other nucleotide sequences in the sample specify the same CDR3. The CDR3 region is CASSISRDYGYTF. Written as DNA, the CDR3 is TGTGCCAGTAGTATATCGAGGGACTATGGCTACACCTTC. The V call is TRBV19, the J call TRBJ1-2; D is ambiguous. The CDR3 has 13 residues. The V gene lost 2 bases and the J gene lost 3 bases, with 7 bases spanning the gap. Germline V gives CDR1 LNHDA, CDR2 SQIVND (reference sequence). Variable domain in full (rest from reference TRBV19 and TRBJ1-2): DGGITQSPKYLFRKEGQNVTLSCEQNLNHDAMYWYRQDPGQGLRLIYYSQIVNDFQKGDIAEGYSVSREKKESFPLTVTSAQKNPTAFYLCASSISRDYGYTFGSGTRLTVV.

The J gene is TRBJ2-1, the V gene TRBV4-1, with 9 bases matching TRBD2. The ends lost 3 bases at V and 4 bases at J; junction bases unmatched: 7. This CDR3 has 16 residues. Germline V gives CDR1 MGHRA, CDR2 YSYEKL. The CDR3 loop is CASSQIAGARYNEQFF. The CDR3 region has the DNA TGCGCCAGCAGCCAGATAGCGGGAGCGAGATACAATGAGCAGTTCTTC.

The rearrangement uses TRBV4-3 and TRBJ2-3; 8 nucleotides line up with TRBD1. The CDR3 spans 17 residues. Germline CDR1 and CDR2: LGHNA and YSLEER. The J segment lost 5 bases and the V segment lost 0 bases, leaving 10 bases of the junction unmatched. The CDR3 loop is CASSQDPSFTGGDTQYF. The CDR3 nucleotides read TGCGCCAGCAGCCAAGATCCCTCATTCACAGGGGGAGATACGCAGTATTTT.

The chain joins TRBV10-3 to TRBJ1-1; 8 positions match TRBD1. The V and J ends lost 9 bases and 4 bases, in that order; junction bases with no gene match: 4. The CDR3 is made up of 12 amino acids. Germline CDR1 ENHRY, CDR2 SYGVKD. The CDR3 sequence: CAMATGGTEAFF. The DNA for the CDR3 is TGTGCCATGGCCACAGGGGGCACTGAAGCTTTCTTT.

V and J are TRBV7-9 and TRBJ2-4, with TRBD1 matching over 7 bases. The V segment lost 5 bases and the J segment 1 base; nucleotides outside the gene matches: 8. CDR1 is SEHNR, CDR2 FQNEAQ, per germline (reference sequence). This CDR3 is 16 amino acids long. CDR3 protein: CASSHRTGEAKNIQYF. In nucleotides, the CDR3 is TGTGCCAGCAGCCATCGGACAGGCGAGGCCAAAAACATTCAGTACTTC.

CDR3 DNA: TGCGCCAGCAGCTTGGAGGGGAGGGATTCACCCCTCCACTTT. Amino acid sequence: CASSLEGRDSPLHF. The chain combines TRBV5-1 with TRBJ1-6; D perhaps matches TRBD1 (5 bases). This CDR3 has 14 residues. Trimming took off 0 bases at V and 8 bases at J, with 9 bases between the two ends. Germline V gene data show CDR1 as SGHRS and CDR2 as YFSETQ. The complete variable domain, with remaining parts taken from reference TRBV5-1 and TRBJ1-6, reads KAGVTQTPRYLIKTRGQQVTLSCSPISGHRSVSWYQQTPGQGLQFLFEYFSETQRNKGNFPGRFSGRQFSNSRSEMNVSTLELGDSALYLCASSLEGRDSPLHFGNGTRLTVT.